This T cell receptor beta chain stems from a study of blood T cell repertoires in COVID-19. Turning to the study itself: Sources were T cells, B-cell-depleted T cells, or PBMCs; the material itself was cDNA or gDNA.

The CDR3 length is 13 residues. Looked up from germline, CDR1 is MDHEN and CDR2 is SYDVKM. V was clipped by 5 bases and J by 6 bases, with 11 bases between them. In the study's own analysis: Researchers report that nucleated cell counts were estimated from reference gene primer amplification. TCRdb's table, derived via immunoSEQ multiplex PCR, lists solely in-frame clones and lacks some. V, J and clone size were drawn from that table, and D and trimming were deduced from the DNA. In the table there are 200,000 to 250,000 clones, 85% to 90% of which are singletons. J is TRBJ1-5 and V is TRBV28; D unresolved. The TCR originated in a man of 80 years or more with acute or convalescent COVID-19. Sequencing input: peripheral blood. DNA for the CDR3: TGTGCCAGCAGTGCGGGTGGTAGTCAGCCCCAGCATTTT. Protein: CASSAGGSQPQHF.